One T cell receptor (beta chain) is described in this entry. This entry is derived from a study of T cells after yellow fever vaccination. Trimming removed 0 bases from V and 0 bases from J, with 6 bases in between. This CDR3 is built from 15 residues. Germline values: CDR1 SGHTA, CDR2 FQGNSA. MiXCR was run by TCRdb on the 5' RACE reads, yielding one entry per CDR3 protein. The sample consists of roughly 330,000 distinct CDR3 sequences, 3% to 4.5% of them appearing once. This specimen consisted of PBMCs, obtained 5 days after the yellow fever booster vaccination. The chain combines TRBV7-2 with TRBJ2-4; no firm D call. The TCR was taken from a young man who received the YFV17D yellow fever vaccine. The CDR3 loop is CASSLARTAKNIQYF. CDR3 coding DNA: TGTGCCAGCAGCTTAGCGAGGACAGCCAAAAACATTCAGTACTTC.